The next 22 T cell receptor beta chains were all read from a single sample in a study of regulatory T cells in long-lasting Graves disease. In building TCR beta libraries, iRepertoire HTBI primers were used together with Arm-PCR of CDR3 regions. TCRdb re-analysed the multiplex PCR reads in MiXCR, keeping a single row per CDR3 protein. The sample comprises around 460,000 distinct CDR3 sequences, roughly a fifth of which are singletons, and around 7% rests with the top ten. Noted time point: persistent/refractory GD, antithyroid drugs over 5 years with positive TRAb. PBMCs provided the RNA from which the TCR library was made. The sequencing here drew on peripheral blood mononuclear cells (PBMCs), taken when the disease was refractory, from a patient treated with antithyroid drugs. The source of these receptors is a female donor with Graves disease.

V and J are TRBV7-9 and TRBJ2-2, with a weak D call TRBD1 (6 bases). V lost 6 bases to trimming and J lost 3 bases, with 23 bases between them. Germline CDR1 is SEHNR and CDR2 is FQNEAQ (reference sequence). CDR3 size: 18 residues. The CDR3 sequence is CASSLPGSRQVDTGELFF. The DNA for the CDR3 is TGTGCCAGCAGTCTCCCCGGTAGCCGACAGGTCGACACCGGGGAGCTGTTTTTT.

This clonotype was recorded many times. This chain connects TRBV28 to TRBJ1-4; unclear D gene. Germline CDR1 and CDR2: MDHEN and SYDVKM. The V end was cut by 4 bases, the J end by 3 bases, with 12 bases between. The CDR3 length is 15 residues. The CDR3 DNA follows: TGTGCCAGCAGTTCTATCGGGATTGCTAATGAAAAACTGTTTTTT. This translates into CASSSIGIANEKLFF.

This clonotype was seen ten or more times. Germline and junction disagree at one end, which may indicate a read error. The J gene is TRBJ1-4, the V gene TRBV20-1; no definite D call. This CDR3 region has 10 residues. Germline V gene sequence: CDR1 DFQATT, CDR2 SNEGSKA (reference sequence). The CDR3 nucleotides are TGTGCGTCTCCTAATGAAAAACTGTTTTTT. This codes for CASPNEKLFF.

This clonotype was picked up many times. The chain uses TRBV28 and TRBJ2-4; maybe TRBD1 (6 bases). V was cut by 6 bases and J by 9 bases, with 33 bases left in between. Germline V gene sequence: CDR1 MDHEN, CDR2 SYDVKM. This CDR3 is built from 19 residues. The CDR3 reads CASSSPQGIGRGRGLIQYF. In nucleotides, the CDR3 is TGTGCCAGCAGCTCCCCACAGGGAATAGGGAGAGGGCGCGGGCTCATTCAGTACTTC.

Only a few counts were recorded for this clonotype. The chain uses TRBV28 and TRBJ1-2, with 9 bases matching TRBD1. Germline CDR1 is MDHEN and CDR2 is SYDVKM. Unmatched junction bases numbered 8, after V lost 4 bases and J lost 5 bases. This CDR3 comprises 15 residues. Written as DNA, the CDR3 is TGTGCCAGCAGTTACTATCCCGGGACAGGGTATGGCTACACCTTC. Amino acids: CASSYYPGTGYGYTF.

The rearrangement links TRBV7-2 to TRBJ2-5; D is ambiguous. The CDR3 loop spans 13 amino acids. Trimming removed 5 bases at V and 4 bases at J, with 11 bases between. Germline CDR1 SGHTA, CDR2 FQGNSA. CDR3 nucleotide sequence: TGTGCCAGCAGCCGTCCCAAATCAGAGACCCAGTACTTC. Protein sequence: CASSRPKSETQYF. The variable domain in full, with the rest retrieved from reference TRBV7-2 and TRBJ2-5, is GAGVSQSPSNKVTEKGKDVELRCDPISGHTALYWYRQSLGQGLEFLIYFQGNSAPDKSGLPSDRFSAERTGGSVSTLTIQRTQQEDSAVYLCASSRPKSETQYFGPGTRLLVL.

The chain employs TRBV12-3 or TRBV12-4 and TRBJ2-1; 9 positions match TRBD1. J was trimmed by 4 bases and V by 5 bases; bases with no gene match: 6. This CDR3 is built from 15 residues. The CDR3 loop reads CASSPPGTGYNEQFF. CDR3 coding DNA: TGTGCCAGCAGTCCCCCCGGGACAGGGTACAATGAGCAGTTCTTC.

The table lists this clonotype with many counts. V usage is TRBV6-5 and J usage is TRBJ1-2; TRBD1 matches at 9 bases. The V gene end was trimmed by 0 bases and the J gene end by 8 bases; junction bases not matched to a gene: 4. The germline gives CDR1 MNHEY, CDR2 SVGAGI. This CDR3 contains 14 residues. CDR3 region: CASSYSRTGAGYTF. The DNA for the CDR3 is TGTGCCAGCAGTTACTCAAGGACAGGGGCCGGCTACACCTTC.

The table lists this clonotype with a few counts. The genes are TRBV19 and TRBJ2-7, with 7 bases that match TRBD1. With V trimmed by 4 bases and J by 6 bases, 9 bases remained unmatched. The germline V gene has CDR1 LNHDA and CDR2 SQIVND (reference sequence). The CDR3 runs 14 residues. The CDR3 nucleotides are TGTGCCAGTAGTAACACAGGGGTCACGTCCGAGCAGTACTTC. Translation gives CASSNTGVTSEQYF.

The J gene is TRBJ2-1, the V gene TRBV28, with D perhaps TRBD2 (6 bases). V was clipped by 3 bases and J by 0 bases, with 12 bases between them. Germline CDR1 MDHEN, CDR2 SYDVKM. The CDR3 extends over 16 amino acids. DNA for the CDR3: TGTGCCAGCAGTTTTCTTTCGGGGGTCTCCTACAATGAGCAGTTCTTC. Translating it yields CASSFLSGVSYNEQFF.

This clonotype appeared many times. The chain carries TRBV24-1 and TRBJ1-4, with 8 bases fitting TRBD1. The germline V gene has CDR1 KGHDR and CDR2 SFDVKD. J gave up 10 bases and V 2 bases, and 5 bases lay outside the gene matches. This CDR3 spans 14 amino acids. The CDR3 protein is CATSDSGTGGKLFF. CDR3 nucleotides: TGTGCCACCAGTGATTCCGGGACAGGCGGAAAACTGTTTTTT.

The V and J genes are TRBV3-1 and TRBJ1-1, with TRBD1 as a possible D gene (5 bases). This CDR3 is 14 amino acids long. Trimming took 6 bases from V and 4 from J, leaving 15 bases between them. The germline V gene has CDR1 LGHDT and CDR2 YNNKEL (reference sequence). Here the CDR3 reads CASSSLGVGTEAFF. The CDR3 DNA reads TGTGCCAGCAGTTCGTTGGGGGTGGGCACTGAAGCTTTCTTT.

The sample holds a few counts of this clonotype. The J gene is TRBJ1-4, the V gene TRBV19, with D unresolved. CDR1 and CDR2 from the germline V gene are LNHDA and SQIVND (reference sequence). CDR3 size: 12 residues. V lost 3 bases to trimming and J lost 7 bases, with 6 bases between them. The CDR3: CASSIPGEKLFF. In nucleotides, the CDR3 is TGTGCCAGTAGTATTCCGGGTGAAAAACTGTTTTTT.

CDR3 in amino acids: CASSTRDHPSRETQYF. The CDR3 nucleotides read TGTGCCAGTAGTACCAGGGACCACCCATCCAGAGAGACCCAGTACTTC. J is TRBJ2-5 and V is TRBV19; D is tentatively TRBD1 or TRBD2 (5 bases each). V dropped 4 bases and J dropped 4 bases, with 19 bases sitting between them. Germline-derived CDR1 and CDR2 are LNHDA and SQIVND (reference sequence). CDR3 length equals 16 residues. The full variable domain, rest sourced from reference TRBV19 and TRBJ2-5, is DGGITQSPKYLFRKEGQNVTLSCEQNLNHDAMYWYRQDPGQGLRLIYYSQIVNDFQKGDIAEGYSVSREKKESFPLTVTSAQKNPTAFYLCASSTRDHPSRETQYFGPGTRLLVL.

This chain connects TRBV29-1 to TRBJ1-2; 7 bases are a match to TRBD1. Germline V gives CDR1 SQVTM, CDR2 ANQGSEA. There are 14 residues in the CDR3. Unmatched junction bases numbered 9, after V lost 8 bases and J lost 0 bases. DNA for the CDR3: TGCAGCACGTTAGGACAGGAGGCTAACTATGGCTACACCTTC. Amino acid sequence: CSTLGQEANYGYTF.

This clonotype has only a few counts. The V and J genes are TRBV25-1 and TRBJ1-1; D ambiguous. The CDR3 extends over 13 amino acids. With 5 bases removed from V and 0 bases from J, the gap between germline ends came to 7 bases. In germline, CDR1 is MGHDK, CDR2 SYGVNS. The CDR3 spells CASSQNMNTEAFF. The CDR3 DNA is TGTGCCAGCAGTCAGAACATGAACACTGAAGCTTTCTTT.

In this sample, this clonotype turned up many times. The J gene is TRBJ2-5, the V gene TRBV29-1; TRBD2 agrees at 9 bases. J was trimmed by 4 bases and V by 7 bases; bases with no gene match: 16. Germline loops: CDR1 SQVTM, CDR2 ANQGSEA. The CDR3 runs 16 residues. The CDR3 bases are TGCAGCGCCCTAGGACTAGCGACTACTCGGGGAGAGACCCAGTACTTC. This gives the protein CSALGLATTRGETQYF.

Note on this clonotype: Since no conserved phenylalanine or tryptophan closes the CDR3, a read error is the likely cause. The chain is built from TRBV7-2 and TRBJ1-2, with unresolved D. V shed 2 bases and J shed 7 bases, with 11 bases lying between them. This CDR3 region has 13 residues. The germline CDR1 and CDR2 sequences are SGHTA and FQGNSA. Written as DNA, the CDR3 is TGTGCCAGCAGCTTATTACTATGGTCTGGCTACACCATC. The encoded protein is CASSLLLWSGYTI.

The chain has TRBV6-1 and TRBJ2-3, with unresolved D. CDR1 and CDR2 from the germline V gene are MNHNS and SASEGT. The CDR3 spans 16 residues. The V and J ends lost 0 bases and 2 bases respectively, with 12 bases between them. The DNA for the CDR3 is TGTGCCAGCAGTGAAGCTGGCAGGCAAAACACAGATACGCAGTATTTT. This sequence encodes CASSEAGRQNTDTQYF.

This chain uses TRBV7-2 with TRBJ1-4; no definite D call. The CDR3 spans 16 residues. Per germline, CDR1 SGHTA and CDR2 FQGNSA. Trimming took off 3 bases at V and 0 bases at J, with 11 bases between the two ends. The CDR3 region is CASSFIGRATNEKLFF. CDR3 coding DNA: TGTGCCAGCAGCTTTATAGGACGAGCAACTAATGAAAAACTGTTTTTT.

This clonotype showed up just a few times. The chain links TRBV11-2 to TRBJ2-3; 7 nucleotides line up with TRBD1. The CDR3 spans 16 residues. V was pared by 5 bases and J by 3 bases, with 11 bases of the junction left unmatched. Germline V lookup: CDR1 SGHAT, CDR2 FQNNGV. The CDR3 loop reads CASSLHRGQLTDTQYF. The CDR3 DNA follows: TGTGCCAGCAGCCTCCACAGGGGACAATTGACAGATACGCAGTATTTT.

This clonotype was observed a handful of times. The chain has TRBV12-3 or TRBV12-4 and TRBJ2-2; D uncertain. CDR3 length: 14 residues. V lost 4 bases, J lost 3 bases, and 9 bases lay in between. The CDR3 loop is CASSSSDYTGELFF. In DNA, the CDR3 is TGTGCCAGCAGTTCGTCCGATTACACCGGGGAGCTGTTTTTT.